This TCR beta chain was identified in a study of T cells in Graves' hyperthyroidism and ophthalmopathy. V lost 6 bases and J 8 bases, leaving 29 bases between the germline ends. The CDR3 is 17 residues long. Germline V gene sequence: CDR1 DFQATT, CDR2 SNEGSKA (reference sequence). Newly diagnosed patients aged 18 to 65 had hyperthyroidism of under 2 months' duration. Approximately 10 ml of fresh peripheral blood supplied the PBMCs. Amplification of TCR beta CDR3 regions used RNA as the template. During a first-round RT-PCR of the TCR CDR3, the HTBI primer set was used. A single record per CDR3 protein comes from TCRdb applying MiXCR to the multiplex PCR reads. The table has some 770,000 distinct CDR3 sequences, over 15% seen once; the top ten hold under 9.5%. This clonotype was detected only a few times.

This receptor was obtained from a man between 18 and 35 years old with Graves' hyperthyroidism. The sequenced sample consisted of blood. V and J are TRBV20-1 and TRBJ2-4; maybe TRBD1 (5 bases). The DNA of the CDR3 is TGCAGTGCACGAGCCGGGTTTTATTTATCCAGGGAACACATTCAGTACTTC. The encoded protein is CSARAGFYLSREHIQYF.